These 25 T cell receptor beta chains originate from one sample sequenced in a study of beta chain features in type 1 diabetes. Whole-study findings and limits: TCRB CDR3 length was moderately but significantly reduced in all four CD4+ subsets of Type 1 diabetes patients.

No antigen has been identified for these receptors. Isolated RNA was reverse transcribed in full, so expressed TCRB transcripts were sequenced. Sequencing used immunoSEQ multiplex PCR; TCRdb keeps in-frame clones, though not all of them. The sample lists 300,000 or so clones, 14% occurring once. The specimen sequenced was naive CD4+ T cells from blood. Receptors originate from a man aged 30 to 39 with type 1 diabetes.

The rearrangement links TRBV29-1 to TRBJ2-1; D perhaps matches TRBD2 (5 bases). Trimming removed 3 bases at V and 8 bases at J, with 14 bases between. CDR3 length: 13 residues. Per germline, CDR1 SQVTM and CDR2 ANQGSEA. Here the CDR3 DNA reads TGCAGCGTTGAGAGATCTTCGGACTATGAGCAGTTCTTC. Translated: CSVERSSDYEQFF.

This chain links TRBV11-3 with TRBJ2-7; 11 bases line up with TRBD2. The germline gives CDR1 SGHNT, CDR2 YENEEA. The CDR3 spans 15 residues. V lost 3 bases, J lost 4 bases, and 5 bases stayed unmatched. The CDR3 loop is CASSFGTSGSYEQYF. For the CDR3, the DNA is TGTGCCAGCAGCTTTGGGACTAGCGGTTCTTACGAGCAGTACTTC.

This clone was observed a few times. The CDR3 sequence: CASSLVVPGNTEAFF. CDR3 nucleotides: TGCGCCAGCAGCTTGGTAGTGCCCGGGAACACTGAAGCTTTCTTT. This rearrangement joins TRBV5-1 to TRBJ1-1; D ambiguous. V was pared by 0 bases and J by 1 base, with 10 bases between. This CDR3 comprises 15 residues. Germline-derived CDR1 and CDR2 are SGHRS and YFSETQ.

This clone turned up a few times. The chain is built from TRBV7-9 and TRBJ2-3; D unclear. From germline, CDR1 is SEHNR and CDR2 FQNEAQ (reference sequence). Trimming took off 3 bases at V and 6 bases at J, with 4 bases between the two ends. CDR3 length equals 11 residues. The CDR3 protein is CASSFRDTQYF. DNA of the CDR3: TGTGCCAGCAGCTTCAGGGATACGCAGTATTTT.

This clone was picked up a small number of times. V and J are TRBV11-2 and TRBJ2-5; D not certain. The germline gives CDR1 SGHAT, CDR2 FQNNGV. V gave up 5 bases and J gave up 5 bases, with 15 bases separating them. The CDR3 is made up of 14 amino acids. In nucleotides, the CDR3 is TGTGCCAGCAGCCCCAGACTGGCCCGGGAGACCCAGTACTTC. Encoded protein: CASSPRLARETQYF. Variable domain in full (rest from reference TRBV11-2 and TRBJ2-5): EAGVAQSPRYKIIEKRQSVAFWCNPISGHATLYWYQQILGQGPKLLIQFQNNGVVDDSQLPKDRFSAERLKGVDSTLKIQPAKLEDSAVYLCASSPRLARETQYFGPGTRLLVL.

The chain is built from TRBV5-1 and TRBJ2-6, with a tentative D call TRBD1 (6 bases). The CDR3 totals 15 residues. Trimming shortened V by 7 bases and J by 4 bases, and 15 bases separated the two germline ends. The germline V gene has CDR1 SGHRS and CDR2 YFSETQ. The CDR3 DNA sequence: TGCGCCAGCTCGGAAGGGGGATACGGGGCCAACGTCCTGACTTTC. Its translation: CASSEGGYGANVLTF.

This clone was counted once. J is TRBJ2-3 and V is TRBV5-4; D unresolved. Trimming cost V 3 bases and J 9 bases, with 8 bases left between them. This CDR3 has 11 residues. Germline CDR1 reads SGHNT; CDR2 reads YYREEE (reference sequence). The CDR3 reads CASSSQYTQYF. The DNA of the CDR3 is TGTGCCAGCAGCTCCCAGTACACGCAGTATTTT. Variable domain in full (rest from reference TRBV5-4 and TRBJ2-3): ETGVTQSPTHLIKTRGQQVTLRCSSQSGHNTVSWYQQALGQGPQFIFQYYREEENGRGNFPPRFSGLQFPNYSSELNVNALELDDSALYLCASSSQYTQYFGPGTRLTVL.

This clone showed up just a few times. The chain is built from TRBV30 and TRBJ2-7, with TRBD2 matching 13 bases. From germline, CDR1 is GTSNPN and CDR2 SVGIG (reference sequence). The CDR3 consists of 20 residues. CDR3 protein: CALEVVSGTSGILGSYEQYF. In nucleotides, the CDR3 is TGTGCACTGGAGGTCGTCTCGGGGACTAGCGGGATCTTAGGCTCCTACGAGCAGTACTTC.

This chain uses TRBV5-4 with TRBJ2-7; 10 bases are shared with TRBD1. From germline, CDR1 is SGHNT and CDR2 YYREEE (reference sequence). With 3 bases clipped from V and 0 bases from J, the junction kept 3 bases outside the gene matches. This CDR3 has 15 amino acids. CDR3 protein: CASSSRTGGSYEQYF. The CDR3 bases are TGTGCCAGCAGCTCGAGGACAGGGGGCTCCTACGAGCAGTACTTC. The variable domain in full, with the rest retrieved from reference TRBV5-4 and TRBJ2-7, is ETGVTQSPTHLIKTRGQQVTLRCSSQSGHNTVSWYQQALGQGPQFIFQYYREEENGRGNFPPRFSGLQFPNYSSELNVNALELDDSALYLCASSSRTGGSYEQYFGPGTRLTVT.

This clone turned up a few times. V gene TRBV5-1 combines with J gene TRBJ2-5, with D maybe TRBD2 (6 bases). Looked up from germline, CDR1 is SGHRS and CDR2 is YFSETQ. Trimming removed 7 bases from V and 6 bases from J, with 19 bases in between. There are 14 residues in the CDR3. This chain's CDR3 is CASQLEEGPKTQYF. The CDR3 nucleotides read TGCGCCAGCCAACTGGAGGAGGGCCCGAAGACCCAGTACTTC.

The chain links TRBV29-1 to TRBJ1-1; 9 nucleotides agree with TRBD1. The CDR3 has 14 amino acids. V trimming: 7 bases; J trimming: 1 base; junction bases outside the gene matches: 7. Germline V CDR1 and CDR2: SQVTM, ANQGSEA. The CDR3 protein is CSGRDRARNTEAFF. CDR3 sequence (DNA): TGCAGCGGCCGGGACAGGGCTCGGAACACTGAAGCTTTCTTT.

The chain employs TRBV5-1 and TRBJ2-1, with D perhaps matching TRBD2 (6 bases). CDR3 size: 14 residues. Looked up from germline, CDR1 is SGHRS and CDR2 is YFSETQ. The V end was cut by 5 bases, the J end by 8 bases, with 17 bases between. DNA for the CDR3: TGCGCCAGCAGAGGAGGGCAGGAGTTTGATGAGCAGTTCTTC. Protein sequence: CASRGGQEFDEQFF.

This clone showed up just a few times. The chain links TRBV28 to TRBJ2-1; TRBD2 matches 11 bases. The CDR3 runs 15 residues. CDR1 is MDHEN and CDR2 is SYDVKM in the germline V gene. J was trimmed by 12 bases and V by 5 bases; bases with no gene match: 12. CDR3 residues: CASSGPTSGTPVQFF. The CDR3 nucleotides are TGTGCCAGCAGTGGACCGACTAGCGGGACTCCCGTGCAGTTCTTC.

The chain couples TRBV5-1 to TRBJ2-4; 8 bases agree with TRBD1. The V segment lost 3 bases and the J segment 13 bases; nucleotides outside the gene matches: 9. This CDR3 is 13 amino acids long. CDR1 is SGHRS, CDR2 YFSETQ, per germline. The DNA for the CDR3 is TGCGCCAGCAGCTACGCCGGGACAGGAGACCAGTACTTC. It specifies CASSYAGTGDQYF.

The chain is built from TRBV6-5 and TRBJ2-7, with a tentative D call TRBD2 (6 bases). V was shortened by 6 bases and J by 4 bases, with 13 bases between the two germline ends. CDR1 is MNHEY, CDR2 SVGAGI, per germline. There are 13 residues in the CDR3. The CDR3 loop reads CASRGGRGYEQYF. For the CDR3, the DNA is TGTGCCAGCAGGGGCGGTCGGGGGTACGAGCAGTACTTC.

In this sample, this clone turned up a few times. This chain uses TRBV18 with TRBJ2-7, with unresolved D. The CDR3 has 13 amino acids. Germline V gene lookup returns CDR1 KGHSH and CDR2 LQKENI. Trimming cost V 6 bases and J 2 bases, with 11 bases left between them. CDR3 DNA sequence: TGTGCCAGCTCTGAGAATAAAGCCTACGAGCAGTACTTC. Amino acids: CASSENKAYEQYF.

This clone has only a few counts. The chain has TRBV28 and TRBJ2-1; a possible D gene is TRBD2 (7 bases). V dropped 5 bases and J dropped 3 bases, with 20 bases sitting between them. Germline assignment: CDR1 MDHEN and CDR2 SYDVKM. This CDR3 region has 17 residues. CDR3 sequence reads: CASSTREGHFYYNEQFF. For the CDR3, the DNA is TGTGCCAGCAGTACGAGGGAGGGACACTTCTACTACAATGAGCAGTTCTTC.

The chain couples TRBV11-2 to TRBJ1-5; TRBD1 matches 8 bases. The V gene end was trimmed by 5 bases and the J gene end by 3 bases; junction bases not matched to a gene: 9. CDR3 length: 16 amino acids. The germline gives CDR1 SGHAT, CDR2 FQNNGV. The CDR3 reads CASSPGTGGINQPQHF. CDR3 DNA: TGTGCCAGCAGCCCTGGGACAGGAGGTATCAATCAGCCCCAGCATTTT.

The V call is TRBV7-2, the J call TRBJ2-5; D ambiguous. The CDR3 spans 14 residues. V was cut by 5 bases and J by 5 bases, with 15 bases left in between. Per the germline V gene, CDR1 is SGHTA and CDR2 is FQGNSA. The CDR3, as DNA: TGTGCCAGCAGCCCGCAGTCTAGTCGGGAGACCCAGTACTTC. The encoded protein is CASSPQSSRETQYF.

The chain combines TRBV19 with TRBJ2-1, with 12 bases matching TRBD2. The trim removed 1 base at V and 4 bases at J, leaving 5 bases unmatched. The CDR3 runs to 17 residues. Germline V CDR1 and CDR2: LNHDA, SQIVND (reference sequence). The CDR3, as DNA: TGTGCCAGTAGTATAGGGGGACTAGCGGGCTTGTACAATGAGCAGTTCTTC. Protein product: CASSIGGLAGLYNEQFF.

This clone was observed a handful of times. The gene calls are TRBV6-6 and TRBJ1-5; the match to TRBD1 covers 7 bases. The CDR3 totals 14 residues. V lost 6 bases and J lost 2; bases outside the gene matches: 4. The V gene's germline CDR1 is MNHNY and CDR2 SVGAGI (reference sequence). This CDR3 is CASRITGGNQPQHF. The CDR3 nucleotides read TGTGCCAGCAGGATAACAGGGGGCAATCAGCCCCAGCATTTT.

This clone was seen only a few times. The chain combines TRBV29-1 with TRBJ2-1; the match to TRBD1 covers 8 bases. Germline trimming cut 7 bases from V and 8 bases from J; bases unmatched to any gene: 4. This CDR3 has 11 amino acids. Germline V gene data show CDR1 as SQVTM and CDR2 as ANQGSEA. The CDR3 DNA is TGCAGCGGCGCCAGGGGGCATGAGCAGTTCTTC. Protein sequence: CSGARGHEQFF.

This sequence joins TRBV6-6 and TRBJ2-4; 8 nucleotides agree with TRBD2. Germline V CDR1 and CDR2: MNHNY, SVGAGI (reference sequence). The V and J ends lost 11 bases and 3 bases, in that order; junction bases with no gene match: 6. The CDR3 contains 13 residues. The CDR3, as DNA: TGTGCCGTAAGCGGGAGAGGCAAAAACATTCAGTACTTC. Its translation is CAVSGRGKNIQYF.

This clone was picked up a small number of times. This sequence joins TRBV28 and TRBJ2-1; no clear D. The CDR3 spans 12 residues. The V end lost 3 bases, the J end lost 9 bases, and 9 bases lay between the germline ends. CDR1 and CDR2 (germline): MDHEN, SYDVKM. In nucleotides, the CDR3 is TGTGCCAGCAGTTTTTCGGTGTCTGAGCAGTTCTTC. Its protein product is CASSFSVSEQFF.

The V gene is TRBV10-3, the J gene TRBJ2-7, with D possibly being TRBD2 (6 bases). The germline V gene has CDR1 ENHRY and CDR2 SYGVKD. The V end was cut by 4 bases, the J end by 4 bases, with 14 bases between. The CDR3 is made up of 14 amino acids. In nucleotides, the CDR3 is TGTGCCATCAGTGGGGTAGAAGCGGGTTACGAGCAGTACTTC. Translation gives CAISGVEAGYEQYF.